This is a list of T cell receptor beta chains from one sample in a study of cytomegalovirus exposure and HLA in healthy donors. Using immunoSEQ multiplex PCR, the repertoire was profiled, and TCRdb retains in-frame clones only, with some absent. The repertoire holds about 150,000 clones, with 70% to 90% as singletons. Specimen: PBMCs. Source of these receptors: a middle-aged woman in good health and CMV-seropositive. The conserved cysteine and the conserved F or W are not part of the CDR3 here. The order of the fields is V gene, CDR3 protein.

V gene: TRBV29-1
CDR3 protein: SVEDSAGRYNEQF

V gene: TRBV5-1
CDR3 protein: ASSLLAGAGETQY

V gene: TRBV7-9
CDR3 protein: ASSLDLQGGSNQPQH

V gene: TRBV14
CDR3 protein: ASSQDGTLVRWADTQY

V gene: TRBV2
CDR3 protein: ASRVTGVGTDTQY

V gene: TRBV18
CDR3 protein: ASSPSSGPYQETQY

V gene: TRBV28
CDR3 protein: ASIPGGGYEQY

V gene: TRBV10-1
CDR3 protein: ASSDPSSYEQY

V gene: TRBV6-1
CDR3 protein: ASSRQLNTGELF

V gene: TRBV29-1
CDR3 protein: SAGAQNTGELF

V gene: TRBV7-2
CDR3 protein: ASSLRTRSTGYT

V gene: TRBV15
CDR3 protein: ATRQTGGPSGANVLT

V gene: TRBV6-5
CDR3 protein: ASSYSGGSNYGYT

V gene: TRBV7-8
CDR3 protein: ASSSTGSPTGELF

V gene: TRBV5-1
CDR3 protein: ASSLAAGGTGELF

V gene: TRBV30
CDR3 protein: ARLLAGANVLT

V gene: TRBV7-9
CDR3 protein: ASSSIAQGGNTIY

V gene: TRBV7-9
CDR3 protein: ASSLVGRAFEQF

V gene: TRBV5-1
CDR3 protein: ASSLVGPGLTIYEQY

V gene: TRBV30
CDR3 protein: AWSADSNEKLF

V gene: TRBV19
CDR3 protein: ASTNVRNQPQH

V gene: TRBV5-1
CDR3 protein: ASRADSNYGYT

V gene: TRBV4-2
CDR3 protein: ASSQMASGTGWYEQY

V gene: TRBV29-1
CDR3 protein: SVGTTLTRYTEAF

V gene: TRBV2
CDR3 protein: ASSQGRPQETQY

V gene: TRBV19
CDR3 protein: ASSRSAGAAYEQY

V gene: TRBV7-3
CDR3 protein: ASSLQGFTEAF

V gene: TRBV28
CDR3 protein: ASSMTLNTEAF

V gene: TRBV25-1
CDR3 protein: ASSAFLASGGTDTQY

V gene: TRBV5-1
CDR3 protein: ASSPINRDTQY

V gene: TRBV6-5
CDR3 protein: ASSPGQADSYEQY

V gene: TRBV9
CDR3 protein: ASSVSRSTDTQY

V gene: TRBV7-9
CDR3 protein: SSSLARGPQH

V gene: TRBV28
CDR3 protein: ATNGPLEQY

V gene: TRBV5-1
CDR3 protein: ASSPDRGHAGELF

V gene: TRBV25-1
CDR3 protein: ASSATGGGQPQH

V gene: TRBV11-3
CDR3 protein: ASSAYRDRGAYEQY

V gene: TRBV10-3
CDR3 protein: AISPGTSGTFGEQF

V gene: TRBV19
CDR3 protein: ASSGDRGFFEQY

V gene: TRBV9
CDR3 protein: ASSAIRVGGYT